This is a list of T cell receptor beta chains from one sample in a study of cytomegalovirus exposure and HLA in healthy donors. The table came from immunoSEQ multiplex PCR; TCRdb's copy has only in-frame clones and leaves some out. The specimen's table records roughly 50,000 clones. Sequencing input: PBMCs. These receptors originate from a male donor in good health and CMV-seropositive. The CDR3 runs from the conserved cysteine through the conserved F or W. The order of the fields is V gene, J gene, D gene, clone size, CDR3 DNA, CDR3 protein. The D gene is left open where the match is weak. Size values are once, few and many counts, or a class for expanded clones, and some rows have none.

V: TRBV5-6; J: TRBJ1-4; D: -; size: -; DNA: TGTGCCAGCAGCACCTCAGGGTATCCTAATGAAAAACTGTTTTTT; CDR3: CASSTSGYPNEKLFF
V: TRBV13; J: TRBJ2-1; D: -; size: -; DNA: TGTGCCAGCAGCGGAGAGGCTGGGAATGAGCAGTTCTTC; CDR3: CASSGEAGNEQFF
V: TRBV28; J: TRBJ1-5; D: TRBD1; size: -; DNA: TGTGCCAGCAGTTTACTCTTTCTGAGGACAGGGGCTTTTAGGCCCCAGCATTTT; CDR3: CASSLLFLRTGAFRPQHF
V: TRBV10-3; J: TRBJ2-7; D: -; size: -; DNA: TGTGCCACGCAGGGCGACAACTCCTACGAGCAGTACTTC; CDR3: CATQGDNSYEQYF
V: TRBV10-3; J: TRBJ1-1; D: -; size: -; DNA: TGTGCCATCAGTGTAGCACAGGGTGTGACGGCAAAGACTGAAGCTTTCTTT; CDR3: CAISVAQGVTAKTEAFF
V: TRBV9; J: TRBJ2-2; D: -; size: -; DNA: TGTGCCAGCAGCGTCTGGAGGGAGGCCGGGGAGCTGTTTTTT; CDR3: CASSVWREAGELFF
V: TRBV2; J: TRBJ1-6; D: -; size: medium-sized; DNA: TGTGCCAGCCGGGACGGGAGCTCCTATAATTCACCCCTCCACTTT; CDR3: CASRDGSSYNSPLHF
V: TRBV30; J: TRBJ1-1; D: -; size: -; DNA: TGTGCCTGGAGTGTACTCGGCGGCACTGAAGCTTTCTTT; CDR3: CAWSVLGGTEAFF
V: TRBV7-9; J: TRBJ2-7; D: TRBD1; size: -; DNA: TGTGCCAGCAGCCCCCGGACAGGGGGCTACGAGCAGTACTTC; CDR3: CASSPRTGGYEQYF
V: TRBV19; J: TRBJ1-2; D: -; size: -; DNA: TGTGCCAGTAGTACCCAGGGGACAACGACATTGGTCTATGGCTACACCTTC; CDR3: CASSTQGTTTLVYGYTF
V: TRBV7-6; J: TRBJ1-1; D: -; size: -; DNA: TGTGCCAGCAGCTTAGACAGGGCCACTGAAGCTTTCTTT; CDR3: CASSLDRATEAFF
V: TRBV27; J: TRBJ1-2; D: -; size: -; DNA: TGTGCCAGCAGTTTATTGGTACACCTCCCCTATGGCTACACCTTC; CDR3: CASSLLVHLPYGYTF
V: TRBV18; J: TRBJ2-1; D: -; size: -; DNA: TGTGCCAGCTCACCACCGTTAGCGGCCAGTGGCGACAATGAGCAGTTCTTC; CDR3: CASSPPLAASGDNEQFF
V: TRBV2; J: TRBJ1-4; D: TRBD1; size: -; DNA: TGTGCCAGCAGTGACAGGGGGCAGGAAAAACTGTTTTTT; CDR3: CASSDRGQEKLFF